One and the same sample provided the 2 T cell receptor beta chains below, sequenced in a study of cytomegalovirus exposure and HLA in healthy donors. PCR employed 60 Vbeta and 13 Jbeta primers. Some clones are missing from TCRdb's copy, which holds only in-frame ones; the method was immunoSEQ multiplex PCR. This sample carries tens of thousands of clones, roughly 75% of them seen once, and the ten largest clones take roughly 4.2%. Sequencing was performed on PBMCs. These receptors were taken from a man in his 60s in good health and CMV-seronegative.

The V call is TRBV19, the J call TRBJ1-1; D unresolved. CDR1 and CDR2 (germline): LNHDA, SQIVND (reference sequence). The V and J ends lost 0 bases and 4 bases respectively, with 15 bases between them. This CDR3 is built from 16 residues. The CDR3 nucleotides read TGTGCCAGTAGTATAGACCCAGCCATTGAGGGCACTGAAGCTTTCTTT. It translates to CASSIDPAIEGTEAFF.

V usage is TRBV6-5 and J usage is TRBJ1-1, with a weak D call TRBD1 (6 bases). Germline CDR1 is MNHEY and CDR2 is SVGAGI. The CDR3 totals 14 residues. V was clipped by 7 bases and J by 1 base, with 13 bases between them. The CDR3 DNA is TGTGCCAGCACCTACGGGGGGCCGAACACTGAAGCTTTCTTT. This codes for CASTYGGPNTEAFF.